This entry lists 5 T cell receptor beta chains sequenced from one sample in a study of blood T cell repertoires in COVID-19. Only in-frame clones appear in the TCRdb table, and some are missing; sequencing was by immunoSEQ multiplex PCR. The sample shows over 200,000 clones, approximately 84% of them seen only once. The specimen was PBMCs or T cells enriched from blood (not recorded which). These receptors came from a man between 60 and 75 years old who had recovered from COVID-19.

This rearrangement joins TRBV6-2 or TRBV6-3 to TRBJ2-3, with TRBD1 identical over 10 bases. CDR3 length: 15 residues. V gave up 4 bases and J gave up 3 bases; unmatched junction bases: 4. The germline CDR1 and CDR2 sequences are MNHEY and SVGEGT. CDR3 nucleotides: TGTGCCAGCAGTTGGACAGGGGGTGGAACAGATACGCAGTATTTT. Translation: CASSWTGGGTDTQYF.

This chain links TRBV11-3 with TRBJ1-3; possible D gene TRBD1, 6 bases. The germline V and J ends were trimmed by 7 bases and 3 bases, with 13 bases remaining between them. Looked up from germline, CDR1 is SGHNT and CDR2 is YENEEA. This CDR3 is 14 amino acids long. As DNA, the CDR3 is TGTGCCAGCACCCGGGGGGCGCTTGGAAACACCATATATTTT. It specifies CASTRGALGNTIYF.

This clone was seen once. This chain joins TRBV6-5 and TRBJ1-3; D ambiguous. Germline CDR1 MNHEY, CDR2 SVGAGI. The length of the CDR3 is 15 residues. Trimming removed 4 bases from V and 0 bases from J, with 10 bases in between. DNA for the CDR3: TGTGCCAGCAGTTCCGACTGGTCCTCTGGAAACACCATATATTTT. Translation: CASSSDWSSGNTIYF.

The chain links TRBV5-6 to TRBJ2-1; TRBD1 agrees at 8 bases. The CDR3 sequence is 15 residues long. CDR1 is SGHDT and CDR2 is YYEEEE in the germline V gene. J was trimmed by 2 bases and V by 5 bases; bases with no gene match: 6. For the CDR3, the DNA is TGTGCCAGCAGTCTGGACAGGGTGACCTACAATGAGCAGTTCTTC. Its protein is CASSLDRVTYNEQFF.

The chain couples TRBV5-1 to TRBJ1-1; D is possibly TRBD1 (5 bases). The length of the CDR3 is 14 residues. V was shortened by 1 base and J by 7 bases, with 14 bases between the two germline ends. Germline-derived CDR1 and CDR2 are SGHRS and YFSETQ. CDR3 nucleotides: TGCGCCAGCAGCTTGAGCCAGGGCACGGGTGAAGCTTTCTTT. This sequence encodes CASSLSQGTGEAFF.